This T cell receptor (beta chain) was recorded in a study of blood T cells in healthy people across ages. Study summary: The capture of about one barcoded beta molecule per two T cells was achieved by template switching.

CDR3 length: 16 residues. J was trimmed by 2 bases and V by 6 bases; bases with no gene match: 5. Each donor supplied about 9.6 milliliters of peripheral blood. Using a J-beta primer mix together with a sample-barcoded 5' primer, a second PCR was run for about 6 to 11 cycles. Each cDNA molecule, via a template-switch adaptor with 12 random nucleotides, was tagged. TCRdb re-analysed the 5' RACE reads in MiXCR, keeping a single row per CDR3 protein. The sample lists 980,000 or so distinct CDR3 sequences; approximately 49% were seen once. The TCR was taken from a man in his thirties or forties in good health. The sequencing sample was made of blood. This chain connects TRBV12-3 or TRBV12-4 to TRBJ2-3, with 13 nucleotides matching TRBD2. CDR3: CASRQTSGGITDTQYF. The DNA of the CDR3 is TGTGCCAGCAGGCAGACTAGCGGGGGGATCACAGATACGCAGTATTTT.